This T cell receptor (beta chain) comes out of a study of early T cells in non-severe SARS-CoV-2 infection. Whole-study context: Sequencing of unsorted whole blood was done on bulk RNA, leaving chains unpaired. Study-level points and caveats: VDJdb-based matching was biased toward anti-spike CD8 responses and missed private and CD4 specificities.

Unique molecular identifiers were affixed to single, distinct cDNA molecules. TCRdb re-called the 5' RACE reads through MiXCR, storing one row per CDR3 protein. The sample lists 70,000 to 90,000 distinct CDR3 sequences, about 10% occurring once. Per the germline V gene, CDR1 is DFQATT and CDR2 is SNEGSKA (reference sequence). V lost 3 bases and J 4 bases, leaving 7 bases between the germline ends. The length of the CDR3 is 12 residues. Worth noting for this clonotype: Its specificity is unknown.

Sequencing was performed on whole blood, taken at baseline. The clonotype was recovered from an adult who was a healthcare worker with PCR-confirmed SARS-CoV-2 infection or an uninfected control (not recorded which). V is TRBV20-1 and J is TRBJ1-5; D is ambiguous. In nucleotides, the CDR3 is TGCAGTGCTAGTAAGGGAAATCAGCCCCAGCATTTT. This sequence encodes CSASKGNQPQHF.